The T cell receptor beta chain under discussion was sequenced for a study of OX40 agonist ivuxolimab in advanced cancers. Looking at the study overall: Ivuxolimab was administered intravenously to patients at 0.01 to 10 mg/kg every 2 weeks.

A word on this clone: The sample has other DNA sequences that encode this CDR3 too.

Some clones are missing from TCRdb's copy, which holds only in-frame ones; the method was immunoSEQ multiplex PCR. The data hold nearly 45,000 clones, with roughly 78% observed a single time. CDR3 length: 16 residues. V was trimmed by 3 bases and J by 0 bases, leaving 12 bases between them. Germline lookup yields CDR1 KGHSH and CDR2 LQKENI. The receptor's source is an adult with an advanced solid tumor such as melanoma, head and neck, liver or kidney cancer. The sequencing used CD4+ or CD8+ T cells sorted from blood, collected in a trial of the OX40 agonist ivuxolimab. V usage is TRBV18 and J usage is TRBJ1-5; D is unresolved. The CDR3 protein is CASSPTAPDSNQPQHF. The CDR3, as DNA: TGTGCCAGCTCACCCACCGCCCCAGATAGCAATCAGCCCCAGCATTTT.